This T cell receptor (beta chain) emerged from a study of T cell changes during pregnancy in multiple sclerosis. Clones were read by immunoSEQ multiplex PCR, and TCRdb kept only the in-frame ones, dropping some. The sample holds some 100,000 clones, around 94% seen once. The CDR3 length is 18 residues. The germline V gene has CDR1 LGHNT and CDR2 FRNRAP. V shed 0 bases and J 3 bases; nucleotides not matched to a gene: 13. The source was peripheral blood, collected in the second trimester of pregnancy. The chain has TRBV12-5 and TRBJ2-7, with TRBD1 matching 8 bases. This sequence was found in a female donor with multiple sclerosis, enrolled in a pregnancy study. CDR3 bases: TGTGCTAGTGGTTTGGTACATCAGACGGGACAGGAGTACTACGAGCAGTACTTC. Protein sequence: CASGLVHQTGQEYYEQYF.